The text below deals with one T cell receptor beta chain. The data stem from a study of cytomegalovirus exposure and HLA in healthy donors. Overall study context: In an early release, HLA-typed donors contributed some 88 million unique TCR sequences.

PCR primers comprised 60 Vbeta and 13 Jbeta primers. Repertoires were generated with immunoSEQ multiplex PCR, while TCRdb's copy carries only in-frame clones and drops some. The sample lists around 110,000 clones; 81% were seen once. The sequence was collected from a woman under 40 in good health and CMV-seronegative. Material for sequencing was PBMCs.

CDR3 sequence: CASTLYRTGRYEQYF. The CDR3 DNA sequence: TGTGCCAGCACCCTTTACAGGACAGGGAGATACGAGCAGTACTTC. This chain connects TRBV28 to TRBJ2-7, with 8 nucleotides matching TRBD1. Trimming cost V 7 bases and J 4 bases; bases outside gene matches: 12. Germline V gene data show CDR1 as MDHEN and CDR2 as SYDVKM. This CDR3 contains 15 residues.